Each of the 18 T cell receptor beta chains below was sequenced from the same sample in a study of tumor and adjacent non-tumor tissue in lung cancer (dated by TCRdb to 2016 to 2019). The receptor library was made with multiplex PCR. Sequencing was performed on an Illumina HiSeq 2500. Following protocols modified from ARM-PCR, the researchers constructed TCRbeta libraries through three rounds of nested PCR with primers (Table S4). The public sequencing data were trimmed at Q25 with fastp and processed into clonotypes with MiXCR by TCRdb, which kept only in-frame beta chains. Rows matching on CDR3 protein sequence are summarized as one entry with the most common DNA and genes. For this sample the table gives roughly 43,000 distinct CDR3 sequences, of which more than 50% were detected only once. The top ten constitute roughly 44% of the sample. RNA was isolated from bulk, unsorted tissue, and RNA quality was assessed with a NanoDrop ND-1000 and an Agilent 2100. The normal lung samples consisted of distant non-tumor tissue collected more than 3 cm from the tumor edge.

The sequencing sample was made of distant non-tumor lung tissue. Receptor source: a man in his fifties with non-small cell lung cancer.

Details on this clonotype: At one boundary the junction diverges from the germline segment, which might be a read error. The chain uses TRBV6-1 and TRBJ2-1; maybe TRBD2 (6 bases). In germline, CDR1 is MNHNS, CDR2 SASEGT. The CDR3 runs to 14 residues. Written as DNA, the CDR3 is TGTCCCAGCAGTGCGGGACTCTACTACAATGAGCAGTTCTTC. Its translation: CPSSAGLYYNEQFF.

In its sample, this clonotype was seen many times. This sequence joins TRBV7-9 and TRBJ2-1; D tentatively fits TRBD1 or TRBD2 (5 bases each). This CDR3 has 15 residues. Germline V lookup: CDR1 SEHNR, CDR2 FQNEAQ (reference sequence). V lost 5 bases and J lost 8, with 19 bases in between. CDR3 nucleotide sequence: TGTGCCAGCAGCCCAAGGACACTAGTTAAGGATGAGCAGTTCTTC. Its protein product is CASSPRTLVKDEQFF. The full variable domain, in which reference TRBV7-9 and TRBJ2-1 provide the parts outside the CDR3, is DTGVSQNPRHKITKRGQNVTFRCDPISEHNRLYWYRQTLGQGPEFLTYFQNEAQLEKSRLLSDRFSAERPKGSFSTLEIQRTEQGDSAMYLCASSPRTLVKDEQFFGPGTRLTVL.

A remark on this clonotype: A junction boundary mismatches the germline segment, possibly from a read error. The CDR3, as DNA: TGTGCCAGCACCTACGGGACAGAGACCTATGGCTGCACCTTC. This sequence encodes CASTYGTETYGCTF. The rearrangement links TRBV5-4 to TRBJ1-2; 7 nucleotides line up with TRBD1. Germline CDR1 and CDR2: SGHNT and YYREEE (reference sequence). This CDR3 spans 14 amino acids.

The chain has TRBV5-6 and TRBJ2-3; TRBD2 is a possible D gene (7 bases). V shed 0 bases and J shed 4 bases, with 18 bases lying between them. The CDR3 contains 17 residues. Germline V gene sequence: CDR1 SGHDT, CDR2 YYEEEE. CDR3 DNA: TGTGCCAGCAGCTTGGGGGGGGGGGCAGTCAACGCAGATACGCAGTATTTT. This translates into CASSLGGGAVNADTQYF.

This clonotype was seen only a few times. The chain joins TRBV18 to TRBJ2-7, with 8 bases identical to TRBD2. V dropped 3 bases and J dropped 6; count of bases not matched to a gene: 22. This CDR3 comprises 19 residues. The germline V gene encodes CDR1 KGHSH and CDR2 LQKENI. In nucleotides, the CDR3 is TGTGCCAGCTCACCCCGGGACGGCCGCGAAAGGCTAGCGGGTTCCGAGCAGTACTTC. It codes for CASSPRDGRERLAGSEQYF.

Notes on this clonotype: One end of the junction varies from germline; a read error may be responsible. The chain links TRBV29-1 to TRBJ2-1, with D hard to call. This CDR3 is built from 15 residues. Germline V gene lookup returns CDR1 SQVTM and CDR2 ANQGSEA. CDR3 DNA sequence: TGCAGCGTTGTGCTGAGCGAGAGCTCCTACATTGAGCAGTTCTTC. This sequence encodes CSVVLSESSYIEQFF.

This clonotype has ten or more counts. The rearrangement uses TRBV6-5 and TRBJ2-5; D not resolved. The V end lost 2 bases, the J end lost 4 bases, and 2 bases lay between the germline ends. Germline CDR1 reads MNHEY; CDR2 reads SVGAGI. CDR3 size: 11 residues. The CDR3, as DNA: TGTGCCAGCAGTTACCCAGAGACCCAGTACTTC. Translating it yields CASSYPETQYF.

This clonotype was counted between two and nine times. The CDR3 sequence: CASSRGSPSNTGELFF. DNA of the CDR3: TGTGCCAGCAGCCGGGGCTCCCCCTCGAACACCGGGGAGCTGTTTTTT. The rearrangement uses TRBV7-8 and TRBJ2-2; D possibly uses TRBD1 or TRBD2 (5 bases each). V was trimmed by 5 bases and J by 0 bases, leaving 13 bases between them. The CDR3 consists of 16 residues. Looked up from germline, CDR1 is SGHVS and CDR2 is FQNEAQ.

The count of this clonotype is one. A much more abundant neighbour one base away suggests this may be a read error. The chain carries TRBV30 and TRBJ1-5; no clear D. This CDR3 is built from 14 residues. Germline V gene sequence: CDR1 GTSNPN, CDR2 SVGIG (reference sequence). CDR3 in DNA: TGTACCTGGAGCCAAACAACAAGCAATCAGCCCCAGCATTTT. This encodes CTWSQTTSNQPQHF. Supplemented by reference TRBV30 and TRBJ1-5, the full variable domain reads SQTIHQWPATLVQPVGSPLSLECTVEGTSNPNLYWYRQAAGRGLQLLFYSVGIGQISSEVPQNLSASRPQDRQFILSSKKLLLSDSGFYLCTWSQTTSNQPQHFGDGTRLSIL.

In regard to this clonotype: Its ends do not fully match the called genes, so a read error is possible. This chain connects TRBV6-5 to TRBJ2-5; 7 positions agree with TRBD2. The CDR3 is 16 residues long. Germline CDR1 MNHEY, CDR2 SVGAGI. The CDR3 reads CASSYPVREGEETRYF. CDR3 in DNA: TGTGCCAGCAGTTATCCGGTCAGGGAGGGAGAAGAGACCCGGTACTTC.

The J gene is TRBJ2-1, the V gene TRBV5-4; TRBD2 matches at 7 bases. Germline assignment: CDR1 SGHNT and CDR2 YYREEE (reference sequence). Trimming cost V 3 bases and J 15 bases; bases outside gene matches: 15. The CDR3 spans 14 residues. Here the CDR3 DNA reads TGTGCCAGCAGCTCCGGGACTACTGTGAATGAACGGTTCTTC. Residues: CASSSGTTVNERFF.

This clonotype was seen more than once but under ten times. The rearrangement links TRBV27 to TRBJ2-7; 11 positions agree with TRBD2. The V and J ends lost 7 bases and 4 bases, in that order; junction bases with no gene match: 9. Per the germline V gene, CDR1 is MNHEY and CDR2 is SMNVEV (reference sequence). The CDR3 extends over 15 amino acids. The CDR3 here is CASTPGGLAAYEQYF. As DNA, the CDR3 is TGTGCCAGCACCCCCGGGGGACTAGCGGCGTACGAGCAGTACTTC.

This clonotype was recorded many times. The rearrangement joins TRBV7-9 to TRBJ1-2; tentative D call: TRBD1 (5 bases). This CDR3 is built from 13 residues. Trimming cost V 1 base and J 8 bases, with 11 bases left between them. Germline assignment: CDR1 SEHNR and CDR2 FQNEAQ (reference sequence). The CDR3 is CASSLDGGGGYTF. CDR3 sequence (DNA): TGTGCCAGCAGCTTAGATGGGGGAGGCGGCTACACCTTC.

Only one count was recorded for this clonotype. One base away lies a much larger clone, so this may be a sequencing read error. It is likely a read error, because the conserved phenylalanine at the end of the CDR3 is missing. This chain's CDR3 is CASSLDGLVSNEQFL. For the CDR3, the DNA is TGTGCCAGCAGCTTAGACGGACTAGTGAGCAATGAGCAGTTCCTC. V gene TRBV11-2 combines with J gene TRBJ2-1; 7 bases map to TRBD2. Germline V gives CDR1 SGHAT, CDR2 FQNNGV. V dropped 0 bases and J dropped 6; count of bases not matched to a gene: 5. CDR3 length equals 15 residues.

About this clonotype itself: A much larger clone sits a single nucleotide away, making a read error possible. The chain links TRBV11-2 to TRBJ2-3; D not resolved. Germline V lookup: CDR1 SGHAT, CDR2 FQNNGV. Trimming removed 2 bases at V and 0 bases at J, with 6 bases between. The CDR3 spans 14 residues. CDR3 region: CASSLMWSTDTQYF. CDR3 sequence (DNA): TGTGCCAGCAGCTTAATGTGGAGCACAGATACGCAGTATTTT.

Concerning this clonotype itself: This could be a read error, since a much larger clone is one nucleotide away. The V and J genes are TRBV7-9 and TRBJ2-1; possibly TRBD1 for D (5 bases). V lost 5 bases to trimming and J lost 8 bases, with 19 bases between them. The CDR3 is 15 residues long. Germline CDR1 SEHNR, CDR2 FQNEAQ (reference sequence). CDR3 region: CASSPRTLIKDEQFF. The DNA for the CDR3 is TGTGCCAGCAGCCCAAGGACACTAATTAAGGATGAGCAGTTCTTC.

Turning to this clonotype: A clone one base away is much larger, so this may be a read error. V and J are TRBV20-1 and TRBJ2-1, with D perhaps assigned TRBD1 or TRBD2 (5 bases each). Trimming took off 7 bases at V and 9 bases at J, with 19 bases between the two ends. The CDR3 is 13 residues long. Germline assignment: CDR1 DFQATT and CDR2 SNEGSKA (reference sequence). CDR3 nucleotides: TGCAGTGTCACTAGATCCGGGGCGATTGAGCAGTTCTTC. It encodes CSVTRSGAIEQFF.

In this sample, this clonotype turned up many times. CDR3 sequence reads: CASTSQAWGSYEQYF. The DNA for the CDR3 is TGTGCCAGCACGTCACAAGCTTGGGGTAGCTACGAGCAGTACTTC. The J gene is TRBJ2-7, the V gene TRBV6-5; D gene ambiguous. Germline V gene data show CDR1 as MNHEY and CDR2 as SVGAGI. Between the trimmed V and J ends, which lost 7 bases and 3 bases, there was a span of 19 bases. The CDR3 consists of 15 residues.